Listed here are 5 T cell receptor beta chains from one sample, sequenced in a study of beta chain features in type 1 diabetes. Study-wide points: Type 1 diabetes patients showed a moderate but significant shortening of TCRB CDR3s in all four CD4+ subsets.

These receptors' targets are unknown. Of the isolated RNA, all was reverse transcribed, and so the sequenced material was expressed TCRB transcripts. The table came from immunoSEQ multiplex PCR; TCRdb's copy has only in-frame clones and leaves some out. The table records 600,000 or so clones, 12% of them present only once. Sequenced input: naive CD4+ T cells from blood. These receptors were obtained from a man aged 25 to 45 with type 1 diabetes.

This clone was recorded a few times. CDR3 sequence (DNA): TGTGCCATCAGTGAGAACCGGGACAGGGAGGATGGCTACACCTTC. Its translation: CAISENRDREDGYTF. The chain is built from TRBV10-3 and TRBJ1-2; TRBD1 aligns across 9 bases. The junction had 7 bases not matched to a gene; V was cut back by 2 bases and J by 6 bases. This CDR3 is 15 amino acids long. Germline CDR1 is ENHRY and CDR2 is SYGVKD.

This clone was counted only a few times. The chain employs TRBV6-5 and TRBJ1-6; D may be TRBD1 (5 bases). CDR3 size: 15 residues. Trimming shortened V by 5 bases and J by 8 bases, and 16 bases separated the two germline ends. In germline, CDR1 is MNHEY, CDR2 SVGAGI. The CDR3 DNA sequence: TGTGCCAGCAGTGGACCTAATCCGGGGGATTCACCCCTCCACTTT. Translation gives CASSGPNPGDSPLHF.

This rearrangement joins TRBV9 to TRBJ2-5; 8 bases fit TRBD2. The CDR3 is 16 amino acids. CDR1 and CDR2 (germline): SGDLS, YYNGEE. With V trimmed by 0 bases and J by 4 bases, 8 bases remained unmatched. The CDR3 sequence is CASSVGSGGSVETQYF. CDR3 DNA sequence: TGTGCCAGCAGCGTAGGCAGCGGGGGTTCAGTAGAGACCCAGTACTTC.

The CDR3 protein is CASSHPLGRGSPEQYF. CDR3 nucleotides: TGTGCCAGCAGCCACCCTTTGGGACGGGGCTCTCCCGAGCAGTACTTC. The chain links TRBV14 to TRBJ2-7; D is possibly TRBD1 or TRBD2 (5 bases each). In germline, CDR1 is SGHDN, CDR2 FVKESK. There are 16 residues in the CDR3. With 3 bases removed from V and 6 bases from J, the gap between germline ends came to 21 bases.

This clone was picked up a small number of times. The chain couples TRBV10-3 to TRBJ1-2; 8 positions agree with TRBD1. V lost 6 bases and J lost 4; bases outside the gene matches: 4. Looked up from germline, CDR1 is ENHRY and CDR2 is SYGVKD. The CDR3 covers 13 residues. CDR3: CAIRDRVGYGYTF. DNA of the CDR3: TGTGCCATCAGGGACAGGGTAGGCTATGGCTACACCTTC.